These 8 T cell receptor beta chains originate from one sample sequenced in a study of blood T cell repertoires in COVID-19. Method: immunoSEQ multiplex PCR; TCRdb's copy keeps in-frame clones and lacks some. The sample records 80,000 to 95,000 clones, over 70% being singletons. The specimen sequenced was peripheral blood. These receptors were collected from a woman between 50 and 59 years old with acute or convalescent COVID-19.

This sequence joins TRBV2 and TRBJ1-1; D may be TRBD1 (6 bases). Germline values: CDR1 SNHLY, CDR2 FYNNEI. With 1 base removed from V and 5 bases from J, the gap between germline ends came to 14 bases. This CDR3 contains 15 residues. The CDR3 nucleotides are TGTGCCAGCAGTGAAGATGAACAGGGAACGACTGAAGCTTTCTTT. It specifies CASSEDEQGTTEAFF.

In its sample, this clone was seen a few times. V and J are TRBV20-1 and TRBJ2-7, with D possibly being TRBD1 (6 bases). V lost 3 bases and J lost 3, with 12 bases in between. Germline V gene data show CDR1 as DFQATT and CDR2 as SNEGSKA (reference sequence). The CDR3 is 13 residues long. This CDR3 is CSASSDSHYEQYF. The CDR3 DNA sequence: TGCAGTGCTAGTTCGGACAGTCACTACGAGCAGTACTTC.

The CDR3 nucleotides read TGTGCCTGGACAACAGGTGGATCGGGCTATGGCTACACCTTC. Translating gives CAWTTGGSGYGYTF. The V and J genes are TRBV30 and TRBJ1-2; TRBD1 might be the D (5 bases). There are 14 residues in the CDR3. The germline V gene encodes CDR1 GTSNPN and CDR2 SVGIG (reference sequence). Trimming removed 4 bases at V and 4 bases at J, with 16 bases between.

The J gene is TRBJ2-3, the V gene TRBV28, with D maybe TRBD2 (7 bases). The V end lost 7 bases, the J end lost 7 bases, and 27 bases lay between the germline ends. There are 17 residues in the CDR3. The germline V gene encodes CDR1 MDHEN and CDR2 SYDVKM. CDR3 residues: CASKGGQLAENLYTQYF. The DNA of the CDR3 is TGTGCCAGCAAGGGGGGCCAGCTAGCGGAGAATTTGTATACGCAGTATTTT.

This clone was seen a few times. This chain connects TRBV30 to TRBJ1-2; TRBD1 matches at 8 bases. V dropped 0 bases and J dropped 8; count of bases not matched to a gene: 8. The germline CDR1 and CDR2 sequences are GTSNPN and SVGIG (reference sequence). This CDR3 region has 14 residues. The CDR3 DNA is TGTGCCTGGAGTGTACGGCAGGGGGCGAAAGGCTACACCTTC. Its protein product is CAWSVRQGAKGYTF.

V gene TRBV7-3 combines with J gene TRBJ2-5, with TRBD2 as a possible D gene (5 bases). V lost 5 bases and J 3 bases, leaving 10 bases between the germline ends. CDR1 is SGHTA and CDR2 is FQGTGA in the germline V gene. The CDR3 sequence is 13 residues long. The CDR3 protein is CASSRTREETQYF. In DNA form, the CDR3 reads TGTGCCAGCAGCCGGACTCGAGAAGAGACCCAGTACTTC.

This clone has just a few counts. Relative to the germline gene, one junction end is altered; a read error may explain this. V and J are TRBV6-5 and TRBJ1-2; D remains ambiguous. This CDR3 spans 13 amino acids. Germline V lookup: CDR1 MNHEY, CDR2 SVGAGI. CDR3 loop: CACYLQTKYGYTF. In DNA form, the CDR3 reads TGTGCCTGTTACCTACAGACTAAGTATGGCTACACCTTC.

The rearrangement links TRBV11-2 to TRBJ1-2; 9 bases match TRBD1. CDR3 size: 15 residues. The trim removed 1 base at V and 7 bases at J, leaving 7 bases unmatched. Germline CDR1 is SGHAT and CDR2 is FQNNGV. The CDR3 reads CASSLGGQGMSGYTF. The DNA for the CDR3 is TGTGCCAGCAGCTTAGGCGGACAGGGGATGAGTGGCTACACCTTC.